The 21 T cell receptor beta chains below all came from one sample that was sequenced in a study of vaccination effects on CD4 cells after COVID-19. No antigen has been assigned to these receptors. Antigen-specific CD4+ T cell clonotypes were called by their expansion after viral peptide-pool culture in ViraFEST. Isolation of CD4+ T cells took place after about 10 days of culture. Each vaccine recipient was nucleocapsid antibody negative and had no prior SARS-CoV-2 infection. This table comes from immunoSEQ multiplex PCR, and its TCRdb copy is limited to in-frame clones, with some not included. The sample has fewer than 30,000 clones; 72% are singletons. The sequencing here drew on CD4+ T cells from PBMCs cultured with SARS-CoV-2 spike peptides, taken before COVID-19 vaccination. The source is a human donor who received a COVID-19 vaccine.

This rearrangement joins TRBV7-9 to TRBJ2-3, with 9 bases that match TRBD1. V was clipped by 8 bases and J by 5 bases; unmatched bases: 11. The CDR3 sequence is 15 residues long. Germline CDR1 is SEHNR and CDR2 is FQNEAQ (reference sequence). The CDR3, as DNA: TGTGCCAGCGTGAGCGGGACAGGGTTTATAGATACGCAGTATTTT. It codes for CASVSGTGFIDTQYF.

The gene calls are TRBV6-5 and TRBJ1-2; D is unclear. V dropped 8 bases and J dropped 0 bases, with 7 bases sitting between them. The CDR3 is 12 amino acids. Per germline, CDR1 MNHEY and CDR2 SVGAGI. The CDR3 spells CASGRTNYGYTF. As DNA, the CDR3 is TGTGCCAGCGGAAGAACTAACTATGGCTACACCTTC.

This sequence joins TRBV19 and TRBJ2-1; maybe TRBD2 (6 bases). Trimming removed 5 bases from V and 7 bases from J, with 21 bases in between. The CDR3 consists of 16 residues. Germline V gene lookup returns CDR1 LNHDA and CDR2 SQIVND (reference sequence). The CDR3: CASSSRAGPARNEQFF. In DNA form, the CDR3 reads TGTGCCAGTAGTTCCCGGGCGGGACCCGCTCGGAATGAGCAGTTCTTC.

The chain employs TRBV20-1 and TRBJ1-4, with D uncertain. The germline V gene encodes CDR1 DFQATT and CDR2 SNEGSKA (reference sequence). The CDR3 extends over 11 amino acids. Trimming cost V 6 bases and J 4 bases, with 6 bases left between them. CDR3 sequence: CSAILNEKLFF. For the CDR3, the DNA is TGCAGTGCGATACTTAATGAAAAACTGTTTTTT.

The V call is TRBV14, the J call TRBJ1-6; D is undetermined. V dropped 7 bases and J dropped 11 bases, with 18 bases sitting between them. This CDR3 comprises 14 residues. Germline V gene sequence: CDR1 SGHDN, CDR2 FVKESK. In nucleotides, the CDR3 is TGTGCCAGCAAACAGAGGATCCAGCAACCACCCCTCCACTTT. Amino acid sequence: CASKQRIQQPPLHF.

The chain is built from TRBV5-1 and TRBJ2-1; TRBD2 aligns across 13 bases. Germline assignment: CDR1 SGHRS and CDR2 YFSETQ. CDR3 size: 19 residues. V was pared by 0 bases and J by 1 base, with 7 bases of the junction left unmatched. CDR3 loop: CASSLGGTSGIRSYNEQFF. CDR3 in DNA: TGCGCCAGCAGCTTGGGTGGGACTAGCGGGATAAGGTCCTACAATGAGCAGTTCTTC.

The V gene is TRBV6-6, the J gene TRBJ1-2, with 12 bases that match TRBD1. CDR1 and CDR2 (germline): MNHNY, SVGAGI (reference sequence). The CDR3 is 13 residues long. V was clipped by 2 bases and J by 10 bases; unmatched bases: 2. The CDR3 reads CASSYGTGGAYTF. The CDR3 DNA reads TGTGCCAGCAGTTACGGGACAGGGGGCGCCTACACCTTC.

The chain joins TRBV3-1 (or the pseudogene TRBV3-2) to TRBJ1-1; 9 bases line up with TRBD1. The trim removed 1 base at V and 3 bases at J, leaving 6 bases unmatched. CDR3 length equals 16 residues. Germline CDR1 reads LGHDT; CDR2 reads YNNKEL (reference sequence). CDR3 region: CASSQGETGGYTEAFF. The CDR3 region has the DNA TGTGCCAGCAGCCAAGGGGAGACAGGGGGATACACTGAAGCTTTCTTT.

The V gene is TRBV19, the J gene TRBJ1-1; D perhaps matches TRBD1 (5 bases). CDR1 and CDR2 (germline): LNHDA, SQIVND (reference sequence). Trimming stripped 6 bases from V and 1 base from J, with 12 bases between. This CDR3 region has 14 residues. The CDR3 DNA reads as TGTGCCAGTAGGCCTCAGGGCCCGAACACTGAAGCTTTCTTT. Translation gives CASRPQGPNTEAFF.

The rearrangement uses TRBV20-1 and TRBJ1-5, with D possibly being TRBD1 (5 bases). The CDR3 has 13 amino acids. The germline V and J ends were trimmed by 3 bases and 6 bases, with 12 bases remaining between them. Germline assignment: CDR1 DFQATT and CDR2 SNEGSKA (reference sequence). This CDR3 reads CSASQGVGQPQHF. DNA of the CDR3: TGCAGTGCTAGTCAGGGTGTTGGTCAGCCCCAGCATTTT.

V is TRBV29-1 and J is TRBJ2-1, with 8 bases fitting TRBD2. The CDR3 has 15 residues. With V trimmed by 3 bases and J by 0 bases, 4 bases remained unmatched. Germline V CDR1 and CDR2: SQVTM, ANQGSEA. The CDR3 loop is CSVESRGASYNEQFF. As DNA, the CDR3 is TGCAGCGTTGAGTCGCGGGGGGCCTCCTACAATGAGCAGTTCTTC.

This clone has just a few counts. The chain carries TRBV7-9 and TRBJ1-2; 7 bases align to TRBD1. The CDR3 runs to 17 residues. V dropped 5 bases and J dropped 2; count of bases not matched to a gene: 14. The germline CDR1 and CDR2 sequences are SEHNR and FQNEAQ (reference sequence). The DNA for the CDR3 is TGTGCCAGCAGCACAGGGGCAGGGAGGCGTATAAACTATGGCTACACCTTC. As protein: CASSTGAGRRINYGYTF.

J is TRBJ2-3 and V is TRBV5-4, with a weak D call TRBD1 (5 bases). Germline V gives CDR1 SGHNT, CDR2 YYREEE (reference sequence). The CDR3 extends over 14 amino acids. Trimming took 0 bases from V and 3 from J, leaving 8 bases between them. In nucleotides, the CDR3 is TGTGCCAGCAGCTTGGAAAGGGGAACAGATACGCAGTATTTT. It encodes CASSLERGTDTQYF. Full variable domain (rest looked up from reference TRBV5-4 and TRBJ2-3): ETGVTQSPTHLIKTRGQQVTLRCSSQSGHNTVSWYQQALGQGPQFIFQYYREEENGRGNFPPRFSGLQFPNYSSELNVNALELDDSALYLCASSLERGTDTQYFGPGTRLTVL.

The V gene is TRBV4-1, the J gene TRBJ2-1, with a weak D call TRBD2 (5 bases). The V and J ends lost 0 bases and 9 bases respectively, with 24 bases between them. The CDR3 is made up of 18 amino acids. Looked up from germline, CDR1 is MGHRA and CDR2 is YSYEKL. The chain's CDR3 is CASSQERGSEDPSREQFF. CDR3 coding DNA: TGCGCCAGCAGCCAAGAGAGAGGTAGCGAGGATCCCTCGCGTGAGCAGTTCTTC.

The chain carries TRBV14 and TRBJ1-3; D perhaps matches TRBD1 (6 bases). The CDR3 has 16 amino acids. The V gene lost 5 bases and the J gene lost 3 bases, with 17 bases spanning the gap. CDR1 and CDR2 from the germline V gene are SGHDN and FVKESK. The CDR3 DNA sequence: TGTGCCAGCAGCTCAGGACAGCTCCTCTATGGAAACACCATATATTTT. It codes for CASSSGQLLYGNTIYF.

The genes are TRBV7-8 and TRBJ2-1, with D possibly matching TRBD1 (6 bases). Germline CDR1 is SGHVS and CDR2 is FQNEAQ. CDR3 size: 18 residues. With 0 bases removed from V and 2 bases from J, the gap between germline ends came to 17 bases. CDR3 sequence reads: CASSLALMGASTYNEQFF. In DNA, the CDR3 is TGTGCCAGCAGCTTAGCGCTTATGGGGGCCTCGACCTACAATGAGCAGTTCTTC.

This clone has more than one count but fewer than ten. CDR3 nucleotide sequence: TGTGCCAGCAGTGACTGGGCCGGAGATAATTCACCCCTCCACTTT. It is translated as CASSDWAGDNSPLHF. The gene calls are TRBV2 and TRBJ1-6, with D unclear. The CDR3 is 15 amino acids. V lost 3 bases, J lost 5 bases, and 11 bases lay in between. Per germline, CDR1 SNHLY and CDR2 FYNNEI.

The chain links TRBV6-5 to TRBJ1-2; a possible D gene is TRBD1 (5 bases). CDR1 is MNHEY, CDR2 SVGAGI, per germline. V was shortened by 7 bases and J by 8 bases, with 17 bases between the two germline ends. This CDR3 spans 13 amino acids. Here the CDR3 reads CASNNAGSAGYTF. CDR3 nucleotide sequence: TGTGCCAGCAATAACGCAGGGTCTGCCGGCTACACCTTC.

This sequence joins TRBV4-2 and TRBJ1-4; D is unclear. Germline assignment: CDR1 LGHNA and CDR2 YNFKEQ. Trimming removed 7 bases at V and 4 bases at J, with 10 bases between. The CDR3 covers 13 residues. CDR3: CASNRAYNEKLFF. The CDR3 DNA is TGTGCCAGCAACCGGGCCTATAATGAAAAACTGTTTTTT.

This clone was seen only a few times. V is TRBV3-1 (or the pseudogene TRBV3-2) and J is TRBJ1-1; TRBD1 agrees at 8 bases. This CDR3 region has 13 residues. The junction had 1 base not matched to a gene; V was cut back by 3 bases and J by 4 bases. CDR1 LGHDT and CDR2 YNNKEL come from the germline V gene (reference sequence). This chain's CDR3 is CASSQTGVTEAFF. DNA of the CDR3: TGTGCCAGCAGCCAGACAGGGGTCACTGAAGCTTTCTTT.

This clone was recorded only once. The V call is TRBV18, the J call TRBJ2-7; D ambiguous. Germline lookup yields CDR1 KGHSH and CDR2 LQKENI. This CDR3 has 13 amino acids. V lost 3 bases and J 0 bases, leaving 6 bases between the germline ends. DNA of the CDR3: TGTGCCAGCTCACCCGCAAGCTCCTACGAGCAGTACTTC. Amino acids: CASSPASSYEQYF. Combining the CDR3 with reference TRBV18 and TRBJ2-7 gives the whole variable domain NAGVMQNPRHLVRRRGQEARLRCSPMKGHSHVYWYRQLPEEGLKFMVYLQKENIIDESGMPKERFSAEFPKEGPSILRIQQVVRGDSAAYFCASSPASSYEQYFGPGTRLTVT.